One and the same sample provided the 27 T cell receptor beta chains below, sequenced in a study of T-cell reconstitution after alpha-beta-depleted transplantation in children. Unique molecular identifiers tagged the TCRbeta library. MiXCR was run by TCRdb on the PCR reads, yielding one entry per CDR3 protein. The data show hundreds of thousands of distinct CDR3 sequences, 9.5% to 13% seen once. This sample comprised PBMCs, obtained before TCRalphabeta/CD19-depleted stem cell transplant. These receptors all stem from a child younger than two with acute myeloid leukemia, due to receive a stem cell transplant.

This clonotype has ten or more counts. The chain joins TRBV12-3 or TRBV12-4 to TRBJ1-2, with TRBD1 matching 10 bases. The CDR3 is 14 residues long. V lost 4 bases, J lost 9 bases, and 8 bases stayed unmatched. Here the CDR3 DNA reads TGTGCCAGCAGTTGGGGGGGGGACAGGGGACGCTACACCTTC. Protein product: CASSWGGDRGRYTF.

The table lists this clonotype with many counts. The J gene is TRBJ2-3, the V gene TRBV20-1; D is unclear. CDR1 and CDR2 from the germline V gene are DFQATT and SNEGSKA (reference sequence). This CDR3 region has 13 residues. With 2 bases removed from V and 2 bases from J, the gap between germline ends came to 8 bases. The CDR3: CSARYYATDTQYF. DNA of the CDR3: TGCAGTGCTAGATACTATGCCACAGATACGCAGTATTTT.

This clonotype has only a few counts. The V call is TRBV20-1, the J call TRBJ1-6; weak D call: TRBD1 (5 bases). Trimming left V 1 base short and J 8 bases short, with 18 bases between. Germline V gene lookup returns CDR1 DFQATT and CDR2 SNEGSKA (reference sequence). The CDR3 consists of 16 residues. CDR3 in amino acids: CSARGLGVGADSPLHF. CDR3 DNA sequence: TGCAGTGCTAGAGGGCTGGGGGTAGGTGCGGATTCACCCCTCCACTTT.

This clonotype showed up just a few times. This rearrangement joins TRBV20-1 to TRBJ2-7, with 9 bases identical to TRBD2. With V trimmed by 2 bases and J by 3 bases, 2 bases remained unmatched. The CDR3 runs to 13 residues. CDR1 is DFQATT, CDR2 SNEGSKA, per germline (reference sequence). The CDR3 DNA sequence: TGCAGTGCTAGAAAGACTAGCGGCTACGAGCAGTACTTC. This gives the protein CSARKTSGYEQYF.

This clonotype was counted ten times or more. The chain employs TRBV24-1 and TRBJ2-1; unclear D gene. The germline V and J ends were trimmed by 4 bases and 2 bases, with 14 bases remaining between them. This CDR3 is 16 amino acids long. Germline-derived CDR1 and CDR2 are KGHDR and SFDVKD. As DNA, the CDR3 is TGTGCCACCAGTGACCCGTATGGAGTTGCCTACAATGAGCAGTTCTTC. Translation gives CATSDPYGVAYNEQFF.

This clonotype was recorded at least ten times. J is TRBJ2-7 and V is TRBV7-8; D is unclear. The V gene lost 5 bases and the J gene lost 0 bases, with 8 bases spanning the gap. Germline CDR1 SGHVS, CDR2 FQNEAQ. The CDR3 is made up of 13 amino acids. The CDR3 DNA reads as TGTGCCAGCAGCCCTACCTACTCCTACGAGCAGTACTTC. Its protein is CASSPTYSYEQYF.

This clonotype was recorded many times. The V gene is TRBV29-1, the J gene TRBJ2-2; 8 positions agree with TRBD1. Losses at the gene ends were 3 bases for V and 8 bases for J; bases not matched to a gene: 11. CDR1 and CDR2 from the germline V gene are SQVTM and ANQGSEA. CDR3 length: 15 amino acids. The CDR3 DNA reads as TGCAGCGTTGATTGGGCGGACAGGGAAGAAGGGGAGCTGTTTTTT. Encoded protein: CSVDWADREEGELFF.

The genes are TRBV9 and TRBJ2-7; D possibly matches TRBD1 or TRBD2 (6 bases each). This CDR3 contains 15 residues. V lost 0 bases to trimming and J lost 1 base, with 11 bases between them. CDR1 is SGDLS, CDR2 YYNGEE, per germline. This chain's CDR3 is CASSVAGGPSYEQYF. The CDR3 nucleotides read TGTGCCAGCAGCGTAGCCGGGGGCCCTTCCTACGAGCAGTACTTC. Variable domain in full (rest from reference TRBV9 and TRBJ2-7): DSGVTQTPKHLITATGQRVTLRCSPRSGDLSVYWYQQSLDQGLQFLIQYYNGEERAKGNILERFSAQQFPDLHSELNLSSLELGDSALYFCASSVAGGPSYEQYFGPGTRLTVT.

This clonotype came up many times. The chain uses TRBV12-3 or TRBV12-4 and TRBJ2-7, with a possible D match to TRBD1 (6 bases). The CDR3 runs 12 residues. V lost 6 bases and J 7 bases, leaving 13 bases between the germline ends. The CDR3 bases are TGTGCCAGCAGCATCCGGGACACAGAGCAGTACTTC. Amino acids: CASSIRDTEQYF.

On this clonotype: A much more abundant neighbour one base away suggests this may be a read error. The chain carries TRBV20-1 and TRBJ2-1, with D perhaps being TRBD1 or TRBD2 (6 bases each). The CDR3 sequence is 15 residues long. The germline gives CDR1 DFQATT, CDR2 SNEGSKA (reference sequence). The CDR3, as DNA: TGCAGTGCTAGATCAGGAGGGGGGCGCGACAATGGGCAGTTCTTC. Amino acids: CSARSGGGRDNGQFF.

CDR3: CASSLGPRRKTQYF. The CDR3 DNA is TGTGCCAGCAGCTTAGGCCCTAGACGGAAGACCCAGTACTTC. The chain carries TRBV7-9 and TRBJ2-5; D uncertain. Germline loops: CDR1 SEHNR, CDR2 FQNEAQ (reference sequence). Trimming took 1 base from V and 6 from J, leaving 12 bases between them. The CDR3 is made up of 14 amino acids.

This clonotype was counted many times. The J gene is TRBJ1-5, the V gene TRBV6-4; 9 positions agree with TRBD1. The CDR3 has 16 residues. Losses at the gene ends were 4 bases for V and 6 bases for J; bases not matched to a gene: 10. Germline CDR1 reads MRHNA; CDR2 reads SNTAGT. CDR3 region: CASSARDRVVTQPQHF. DNA for the CDR3: TGTGCCAGCAGTGCCCGGGACAGGGTTGTGACTCAGCCCCAGCATTTT.

The sample holds many counts of this clonotype. J is TRBJ2-3 and V is TRBV5-4; D gene unclear. There are 14 residues in the CDR3. The V gene lost 9 bases and the J gene lost 1 base, with 15 bases spanning the gap. CDR1 and CDR2 from the germline V gene are SGHNT and YYREEE (reference sequence). The CDR3 DNA follows: TGTGCCACCTATGCCTGGGTCGGCACAGATACGCAGTATTTT. Protein sequence: CATYAWVGTDTQYF.

The sample holds many counts of this clonotype. J is TRBJ2-2 and V is TRBV9; 7 positions match TRBD2. The CDR3 has 15 amino acids. Trimming cost V 2 bases and J 1 base; bases outside gene matches: 2. The germline CDR1 and CDR2 sequences are SGDLS and YYNGEE. In nucleotides, the CDR3 is TGTGCCAGCAGCGTTGGCGGGAGGAACACCGGGGAGCTGTTTTTT. Amino acid sequence: CASSVGGRNTGELFF.

This clonotype was counted ten times or more. V gene TRBV20-1 combines with J gene TRBJ2-2, with 14 bases that match TRBD2. With 5 bases clipped from V and 4 bases from J, the junction kept 12 bases outside the gene matches. CDR1 is DFQATT and CDR2 is SNEGSKA in the germline V gene (reference sequence). This CDR3 region has 18 residues. This CDR3 reads CSAPEGGTSGGSTGELFF. CDR3 coding DNA: TGCAGTGCTCCCGAGGGGGGGACTAGCGGGGGTAGCACCGGGGAGCTGTTTTTT.

This clonotype was recorded many times. This chain joins TRBV5-1 and TRBJ2-5; D uncertain. The CDR3 loop spans 13 amino acids. Trimming shortened V by 2 bases and J by 3 bases, and 8 bases separated the two germline ends. Germline CDR1 is SGHRS and CDR2 is YFSETQ. For the CDR3, the DNA is TGCGCCAGCAGCTTTGGGGTGGAAGAGACCCAGTACTTC. Translated, it gives CASSFGVEETQYF.

This clonotype was observed at least ten times. The V and J genes are TRBV12-3 or TRBV12-4 and TRBJ1-6; D is undetermined. Trimming removed 2 bases from V and 5 bases from J, with 4 bases in between. The CDR3 consists of 13 residues. This chain's CDR3 is CASSLQNNSPLHF. In DNA, the CDR3 is TGTGCCAGCAGTTTACAAAATAATTCACCCCTCCACTTT.

This clonotype has ten or more counts. This sequence joins TRBV12-3 or TRBV12-4 and TRBJ2-3; tentatively, D is TRBD1 (6 bases). Trimming removed 7 bases from V and 5 bases from J, with 13 bases in between. The CDR3 spans 13 residues. CDR3 sequence (DNA): TGTGCCAGCATCCGAACAGGGATAGATACGCAGTATTTT. Translating gives CASIRTGIDTQYF.

This clonotype was recorded at least ten times. The V and J genes are TRBV20-1 and TRBJ2-1; 12 bases map to TRBD2. Germline V gives CDR1 DFQATT, CDR2 SNEGSKA (reference sequence). This CDR3 contains 16 residues. J lost 7 bases, V lost 5 bases, and 12 bases had no gene match. The CDR3: CSALGRLAGVSNEQFF. In nucleotides, the CDR3 is TGCAGTGCTTTGGGGAGACTAGCGGGAGTTTCAAATGAGCAGTTCTTC.

This clonotype was detected ten times or more. The chain links TRBV5-1 to TRBJ2-2; the D is unclear. The V end was cut by 4 bases, the J end by 4 bases, with 14 bases between. The CDR3 has 15 amino acids. Germline loops: CDR1 SGHRS, CDR2 YFSETQ. This CDR3 reads CASSRDSPVTGELFF. The CDR3 nucleotides read TGCGCCAGCAGCAGGGATTCTCCAGTCACCGGGGAGCTGTTTTTT.

This clonotype was detected ten times or more. V usage is TRBV6-5 and J usage is TRBJ1-2; D is unresolved. The CDR3 spans 15 residues. V was clipped by 0 bases and J by 8 bases, with 16 bases between them. CDR1 and CDR2 from the germline V gene are MNHEY and SVGAGI. In DNA form, the CDR3 reads TGTGCCAGCAGTTACTCGGTCATCTATTCGGGGGGCTACACCTTC. Amino acids: CASSYSVIYSGGYTF.

This clonotype has at least ten counts. V is TRBV12-3 or TRBV12-4 and J is TRBJ2-1, with D perhaps matching TRBD1 (6 bases). CDR3 length: 16 residues. The V gene lost 5 bases and the J gene lost 0 bases, with 14 bases spanning the gap. The CDR3 bases are TGTGCCAGCAGTCAAGGGACATTGCGCTCCTACAATGAGCAGTTCTTC. This translates into CASSQGTLRSYNEQFF.

This clonotype was counted ten times or more. V and J are TRBV6-5 and TRBJ1-6; 7 nucleotides align to TRBD1. This CDR3 has 16 residues. With 5 bases clipped from V and 11 bases from J, the junction kept 15 bases outside the gene matches. Per germline, CDR1 MNHEY and CDR2 SVGAGI. The CDR3 nucleotides read TGTGCCAGCAGTACCCGGACAGGAGACCTTTCGGCACCCCTCCACTTT. It yields the protein CASSTRTGDLSAPLHF.

This chain uses TRBV6-2 or TRBV6-3 with TRBJ1-3; D remains ambiguous. This CDR3 has 14 residues. The germline V gene has CDR1 MNHEY and CDR2 SVGEGT. Trimming removed 2 bases from V and 0 bases from J, with 5 bases in between. The chain's CDR3 is CASSYAASGNTIYF. Written as DNA, the CDR3 is TGTGCCAGCAGTTACGCCGCCTCTGGAAACACCATATATTTT.

This clonotype has ten or more counts. This chain joins TRBV12-3 or TRBV12-4 and TRBJ1-1, with TRBD1 matching 7 bases. Trimming took 5 bases from V and 0 from J; bases not matched to a gene: 3. This CDR3 has 14 residues. The CDR3: CASSITGVNTEAFF. CDR3 coding DNA: TGTGCCAGCAGTATTACAGGGGTGAACACTGAAGCTTTCTTT.

This clonotype was observed at least ten times. The chain is built from TRBV30 and TRBJ2-7; 11 nucleotides agree with TRBD1. Trimming took 8 bases from V and 3 from J; bases not matched to a gene: 3. Looked up from germline, CDR1 is GTSNPN and CDR2 is SVGIG (reference sequence). This CDR3 is built from 12 residues. The CDR3 reads CAGTGGIYEQYF. The CDR3 DNA sequence: TGTGCCGGGACAGGGGGGATCTACGAGCAGTACTTC.

At least ten counts were recorded for this clonotype. The chain couples TRBV7-9 to TRBJ2-7, with 9 nucleotides matching TRBD2. This CDR3 spans 16 amino acids. Germline V gene sequence: CDR1 SEHNR, CDR2 FQNEAQ (reference sequence). Germline trimming cut 5 bases from V and 4 bases from J; bases unmatched to any gene: 12. The CDR3 region is CASSNRAGGPIYEQYF. Written as DNA, the CDR3 is TGTGCCAGCAGCAATAGGGCGGGAGGGCCGATTTACGAGCAGTACTTC.